The 3 T cell receptor beta chains below were found in one sample sequenced in a study of T cell responses to AZD1222 COVID-19 vaccine. Method: immunoSEQ multiplex PCR; TCRdb's copy keeps in-frame clones and lacks some. The table lists fewer than 150,000 clones, more than 70% of them singletons, with approximately 3.5% in the top ten. Source: peripheral blood, taken 28 days after the second AZD1222 dose. The source of these receptors is an adult who received the AZD1222 COVID-19 vaccine.

The rearrangement links TRBV6-7 to TRBJ1-6; possible D gene TRBD1, 6 bases. TRBV6-7 is designated an ORF whose function remains uncertain. This CDR3 spans 19 amino acids. The ends were cut back, 5 bases at V and 0 bases at J, with 20 bases in the middle. DNA of the CDR3: TGTGCCAGCAGTGACGGGTGGGGACAATTGAGCTCCTATAATTCACCCCTCCACTTT. It is translated as CASSDGWGQLSSYNSPLHF.

This chain uses TRBV13 with TRBJ2-7; the match to TRBD2 covers 13 bases. J gave up 4 bases and V 5 bases, and 5 bases lay outside the gene matches. Germline V gives CDR1 PRHDT, CDR2 FYEKMQ (reference sequence). The CDR3 totals 15 residues. The CDR3 bases are TGTGCCAGCAGCGGGAGGACTAGCGGGGGATACGAGCAGTACTTC. Encoded protein: CASSGRTSGGYEQYF.

This clone was picked up one time. The chain combines TRBV5-1 with TRBJ1-1; no clear D gene. Germline V gene data show CDR1 as SGHRS and CDR2 as YFSETQ. V lost 0 bases, J lost 4 bases, and 19 bases lay in between. The CDR3 runs 17 residues. CDR3 sequence: CASSLGPIGTSGTEAFF. CDR3 nucleotides: TGCGCCAGCAGCTTGGGCCCCATCGGAACCTCCGGCACTGAAGCTTTCTTT.